This TCR beta chain was captured by sequencing in a study of blood T cell repertoires in COVID-19. Clones were sequenced by immunoSEQ multiplex PCR, and TCRdb holds only the in-frame ones, with some missing. In the table there are roughly 170,000 clones, about 83% of which are singletons. The CDR3 extends over 15 amino acids. Per the germline V gene, CDR1 is MDHEN and CDR2 is SYDVKM. Trimming removed 1 base from V and 0 bases from J, with 10 bases in between. The clonotype comes from a woman in her 70s with COVID-19, enrolled during active disease. The chain links TRBV28 to TRBJ2-7; perhaps TRBD2 as D (5 bases). Specimen: peripheral blood. The CDR3, as DNA: TGTGCCAGCAGTTTATACGGAACTAGCTCCTACGAGCAGTACTTC. Residues: CASSLYGTSSYEQYF.